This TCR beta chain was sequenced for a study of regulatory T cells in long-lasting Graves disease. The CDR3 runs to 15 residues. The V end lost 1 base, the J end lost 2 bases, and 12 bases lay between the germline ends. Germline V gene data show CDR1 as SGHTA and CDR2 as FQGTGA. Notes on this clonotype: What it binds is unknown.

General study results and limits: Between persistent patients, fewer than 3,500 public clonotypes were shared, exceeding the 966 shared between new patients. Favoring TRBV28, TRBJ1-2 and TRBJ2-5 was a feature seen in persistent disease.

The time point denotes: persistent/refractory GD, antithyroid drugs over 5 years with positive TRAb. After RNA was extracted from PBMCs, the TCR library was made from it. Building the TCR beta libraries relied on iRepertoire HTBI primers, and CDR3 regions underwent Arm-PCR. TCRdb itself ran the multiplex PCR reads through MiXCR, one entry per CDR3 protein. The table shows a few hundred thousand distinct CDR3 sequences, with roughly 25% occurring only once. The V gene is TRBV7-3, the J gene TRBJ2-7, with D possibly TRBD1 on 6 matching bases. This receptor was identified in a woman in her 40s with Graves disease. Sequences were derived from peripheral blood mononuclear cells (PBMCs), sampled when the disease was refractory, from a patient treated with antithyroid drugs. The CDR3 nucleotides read TGTGCCAGCAGCTTAAGAACAGGGACGGCCTACGAGCAGTACTTC. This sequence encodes CASSLRTGTAYEQYF.